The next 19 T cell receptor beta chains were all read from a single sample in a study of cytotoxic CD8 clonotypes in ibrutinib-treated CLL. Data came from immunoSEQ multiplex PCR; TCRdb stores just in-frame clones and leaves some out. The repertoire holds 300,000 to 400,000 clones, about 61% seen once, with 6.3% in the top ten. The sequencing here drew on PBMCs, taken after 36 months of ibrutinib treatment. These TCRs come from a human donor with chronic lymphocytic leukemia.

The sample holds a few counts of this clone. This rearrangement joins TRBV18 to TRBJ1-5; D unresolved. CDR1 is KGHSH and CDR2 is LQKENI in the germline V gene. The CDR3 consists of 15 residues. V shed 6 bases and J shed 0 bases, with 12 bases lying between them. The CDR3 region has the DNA TGTGCCAGCTCGCGCGAAATCAATAGCAATCAGCCCCAGCATTTT. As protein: CASSREINSNQPQHF.

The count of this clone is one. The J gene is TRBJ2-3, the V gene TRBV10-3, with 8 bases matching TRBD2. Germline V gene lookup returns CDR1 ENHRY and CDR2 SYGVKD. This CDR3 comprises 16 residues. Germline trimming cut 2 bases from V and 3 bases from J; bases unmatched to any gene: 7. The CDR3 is CAISEGASGWTDTQYF. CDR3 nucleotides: TGTGCCATCAGTGAGGGAGCTAGCGGGTGGACAGATACGCAGTATTTT.

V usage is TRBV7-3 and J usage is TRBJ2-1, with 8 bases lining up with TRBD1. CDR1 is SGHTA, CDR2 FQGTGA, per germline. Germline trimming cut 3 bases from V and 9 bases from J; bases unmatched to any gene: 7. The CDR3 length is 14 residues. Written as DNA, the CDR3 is TGTGCCAGCAGCTTGTCTCAGGGGGCGGGTGAGCAGTTCTTC. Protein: CASSLSQGAGEQFF.

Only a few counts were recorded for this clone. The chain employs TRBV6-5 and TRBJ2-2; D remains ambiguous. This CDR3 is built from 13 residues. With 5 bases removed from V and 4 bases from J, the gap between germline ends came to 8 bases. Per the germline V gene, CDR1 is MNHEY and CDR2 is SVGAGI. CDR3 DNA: TGTGCCAGCAGTCGAGGTGGCACCGGGGAGCTGTTTTTT. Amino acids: CASSRGGTGELFF.

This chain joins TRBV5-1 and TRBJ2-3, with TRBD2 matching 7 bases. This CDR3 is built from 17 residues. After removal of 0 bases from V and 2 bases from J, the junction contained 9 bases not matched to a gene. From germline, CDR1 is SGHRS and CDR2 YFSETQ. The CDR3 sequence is CASSLGPPSGPTDTQYF. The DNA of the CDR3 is TGCGCCAGCAGCTTGGGCCCCCCTAGCGGCCCCACAGATACGCAGTATTTT.

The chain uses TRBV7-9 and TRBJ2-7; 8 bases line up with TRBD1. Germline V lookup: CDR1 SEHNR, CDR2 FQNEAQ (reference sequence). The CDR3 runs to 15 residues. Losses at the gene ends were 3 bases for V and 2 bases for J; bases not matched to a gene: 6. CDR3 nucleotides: TGTGCCAGCAGCTTGCCCACAGGGGGGCCCTACGAGCAGTACTTC. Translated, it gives CASSLPTGGPYEQYF.

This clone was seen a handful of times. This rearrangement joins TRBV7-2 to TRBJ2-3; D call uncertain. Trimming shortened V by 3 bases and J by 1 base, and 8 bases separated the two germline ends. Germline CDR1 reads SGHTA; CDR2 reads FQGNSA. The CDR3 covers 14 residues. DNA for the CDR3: TGTGCCAGCAGCTTCCTAGGTGGCACAGATACGCAGTATTTT. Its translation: CASSFLGGTDTQYF.

CDR3 loop: CASGFGGPYNEQFF. The CDR3 nucleotides are TGTGCTAGTGGTTTTGGGGGGCCCTACAATGAGCAGTTCTTC. The J gene is TRBJ2-1, the V gene TRBV12-5, with D possibly called TRBD1 or TRBD2 (6 bases each). The V and J ends lost 3 bases and 2 bases respectively, with 8 bases between them. Germline loops: CDR1 LGHNT, CDR2 FRNRAP. The CDR3 is made up of 14 amino acids.

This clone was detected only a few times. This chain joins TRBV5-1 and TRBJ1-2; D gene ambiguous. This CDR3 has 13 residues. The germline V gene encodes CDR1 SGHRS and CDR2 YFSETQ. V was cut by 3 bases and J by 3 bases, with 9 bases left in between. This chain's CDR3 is CASSSRVDYGYTF. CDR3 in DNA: TGCGCCAGCAGCTCTAGGGTCGACTATGGCTACACCTTC.

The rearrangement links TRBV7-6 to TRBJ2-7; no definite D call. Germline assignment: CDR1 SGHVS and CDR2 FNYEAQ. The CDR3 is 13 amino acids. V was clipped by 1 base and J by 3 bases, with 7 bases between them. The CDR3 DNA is TGTGCCAGCAGCTTAGGAGTGGGCTACGAGCAGTACTTC. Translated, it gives CASSLGVGYEQYF.

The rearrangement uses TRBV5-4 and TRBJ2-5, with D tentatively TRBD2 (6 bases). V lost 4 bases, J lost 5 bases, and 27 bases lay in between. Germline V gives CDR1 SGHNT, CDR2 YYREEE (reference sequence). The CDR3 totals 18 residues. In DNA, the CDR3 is TGTGCCAGCAGCCCGTATACAACTCAAGCGGGCCGGGATGAGACCCAGTACTTC. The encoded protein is CASSPYTTQAGRDETQYF.

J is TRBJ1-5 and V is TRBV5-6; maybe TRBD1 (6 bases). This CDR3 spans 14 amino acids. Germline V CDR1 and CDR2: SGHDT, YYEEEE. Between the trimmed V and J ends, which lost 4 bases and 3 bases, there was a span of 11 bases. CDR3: CASSLGQLNQPQHF. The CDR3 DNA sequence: TGTGCCAGCAGCCTTGGACAGCTCAATCAGCCCCAGCATTTT. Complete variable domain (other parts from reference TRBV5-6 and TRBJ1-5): DAGVTQSPTHLIKTRGQQVTLRCSPKSGHDTVSWYQQALGQGPQFIFQYYEEEERQRGNFPDRFSGHQFPNYSSELNVNALLLGDSALYLCASSLGQLNQPQHFGDGTRLSIL.

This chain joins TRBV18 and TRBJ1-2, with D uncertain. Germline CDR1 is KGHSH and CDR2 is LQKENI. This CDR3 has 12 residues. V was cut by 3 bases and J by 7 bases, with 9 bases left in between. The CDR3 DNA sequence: TGTGCCAGCTCACCTGACCTTGGTGGCTACACCTTC. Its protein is CASSPDLGGYTF.

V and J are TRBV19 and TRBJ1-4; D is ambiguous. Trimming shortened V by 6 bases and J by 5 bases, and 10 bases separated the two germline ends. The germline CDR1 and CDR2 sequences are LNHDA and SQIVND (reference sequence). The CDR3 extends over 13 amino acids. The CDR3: CASSPTTNEKLFF. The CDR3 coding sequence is TGTGCCAGTAGCCCCACGACAAATGAAAAACTGTTTTTT.

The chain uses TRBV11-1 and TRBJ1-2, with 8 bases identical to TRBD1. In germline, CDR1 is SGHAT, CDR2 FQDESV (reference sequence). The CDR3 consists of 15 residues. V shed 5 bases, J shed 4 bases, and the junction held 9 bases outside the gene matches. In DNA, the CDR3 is TGTGCCAGCAGCCTCACCGGACAGGGTTTCTATGGCTACACCTTC. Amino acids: CASSLTGQGFYGYTF.

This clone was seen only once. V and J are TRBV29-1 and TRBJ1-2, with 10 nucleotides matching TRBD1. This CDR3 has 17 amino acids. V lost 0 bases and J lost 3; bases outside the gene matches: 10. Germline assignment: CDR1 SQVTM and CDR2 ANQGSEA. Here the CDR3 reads CSVEDLMSGTGDYGYTF. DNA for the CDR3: TGCAGCGTTGAAGACCTAATGTCGGGGACAGGGGACTATGGCTACACCTTC.

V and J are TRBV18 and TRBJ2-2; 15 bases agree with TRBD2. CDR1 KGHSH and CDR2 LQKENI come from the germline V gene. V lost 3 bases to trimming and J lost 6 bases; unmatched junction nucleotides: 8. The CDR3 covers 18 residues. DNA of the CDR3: TGTGCCAGCTCACCCAGGACTAGCGGGGGGGCCGTCGCCGGGGAGCTGTTTTTT. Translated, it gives CASSPRTSGGAVAGELFF.

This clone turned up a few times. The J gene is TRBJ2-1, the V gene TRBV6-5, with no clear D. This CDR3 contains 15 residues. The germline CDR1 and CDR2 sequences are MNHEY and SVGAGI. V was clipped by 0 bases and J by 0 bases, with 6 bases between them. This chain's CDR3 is CASSYSFSSYNEQFF. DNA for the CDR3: TGTGCCAGCAGTTACTCGTTCAGCTCCTACAATGAGCAGTTCTTC.

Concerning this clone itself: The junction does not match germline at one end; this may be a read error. This CDR3 reads CASSQEWRQNTEAFF. CDR3 nucleotide sequence: TGCGCCAGCAGCCAAGAATGGAGACAGAACACTGAAGCTTTCTTT. This chain joins TRBV7-2 and TRBJ1-1; the D is unclear. There are 15 residues in the CDR3. Per germline, CDR1 SGHTA and CDR2 FQGNSA.